This TCR beta chain derives from a study of Ad26.COV2.S vaccination and SARS-CoV-2 variants. This CDR3 has 11 amino acids. Germline V gene data show CDR1 as DFQATT and CDR2 as SNEGSKA (reference sequence). Trimming removed 7 bases from V and 1 base from J, with 8 bases in between. Of note for this clone: Antigen unknown.

Treatment specified: 15 to 20 received Ad26.COV2.S at low or high dose, single or two shots; about 5 received placebo; per-sample allocation not given. Sampling was performed 63 days after the first vaccine or placebo injection. Profiled with immunoSEQ multiplex PCR; TCRdb holds only in-frame clones, not every one. The data hold 400,000 to 450,000 clones, with over 75% observed a single time. Study-level findings and limits: Similar non-spike TCR breadth was observed in recipients of vaccine and of placebo.

The chain recombines TRBV20-1 with TRBJ2-7; D gene uncertain. The sequence came from a person between 18 and 59 years old who received the Ad26.COV2.S COVID-19 vaccine or a placebo. Specimen: peripheral blood, collected in a trial of Ad26.COV2.S vaccine versus placebo. The chain's CDR3 is CSVADSYEQYF. As DNA, the CDR3 is TGCAGTGTTGCGGATTCCTACGAGCAGTACTTC.